This TCR beta chain was documented in a study of blood T cell repertoires in COVID-19. In the study overall: The United States, Italy and Spain supplied acute and convalescent COVID-19 samples.

The ends were cut back, 4 bases at V and 6 bases at J, with 19 bases in the middle. CDR3 size: 16 residues. Clones were sequenced by immunoSEQ multiplex PCR, and TCRdb holds only the in-frame ones, with some missing. The data contain around 140,000 clones, about 92% of them singletons. Sample: peripheral blood. The chain recombines TRBV23-1 with TRBJ1-5; TRBD1 might be the D (5 bases). TRBV23-1 is assigned to the ORF class and has an uncertain function. The receptor's source is a human donor in a cohort sampled during active COVID-19. CDR3 protein: CASSPPGGGGVQPQHF. DNA of the CDR3: TGCGCCAGCAGTCCCCCGGGGGGTGGGGGAGTTCAGCCCCAGCATTTT.